Below are 29 T cell receptor beta chains sequenced from a single sample in a study of blood T cell repertoires in COVID-19. Profiling relied on immunoSEQ multiplex PCR, and the TCRdb table lists in-frame clones only, not all of them. The profile shows about 70,000 clones, around 83% of them singletons. The sample taken for sequencing was peripheral blood. The receptors were sampled from a man aged 30-40 years with COVID-19, enrolled during active disease.

This chain uses TRBV19 with TRBJ1-5; D is unclear. The germline V and J ends were trimmed by 6 bases and 7 bases, with 16 bases remaining between them. Germline V CDR1 and CDR2: LNHDA, SQIVND (reference sequence). The CDR3 is made up of 14 amino acids. CDR3 DNA sequence: TGTGCCAGTAGACGTCGGAAGGGCGGGCAGCCCCAGCATTTT. This translates into CASRRRKGGQPQHF.

The genes are TRBV24-1 and TRBJ2-3, with D possibly TRBD2 on 5 matching bases. The CDR3 spans 13 residues. Germline V gene sequence: CDR1 KGHDR, CDR2 SFDVKD. V lost 5 bases to trimming and J lost 4 bases, with 9 bases between them. CDR3 loop: CATSVGSADTQYF. The CDR3 nucleotides are TGTGCCACCAGTGTAGGGAGCGCAGATACGCAGTATTTT.

The chain couples TRBV19 to TRBJ1-1, with a tentative D call TRBD1 (6 bases). The V end lost 4 bases, the J end lost 5 bases, and 20 bases lay between the germline ends. Germline V gene lookup returns CDR1 LNHDA and CDR2 SQIVND (reference sequence). The CDR3 contains 16 residues. The CDR3: CASSTGYVGGGTEAFF. The CDR3 DNA follows: TGTGCCAGTAGTACGGGATATGTAGGGGGTGGAACTGAAGCTTTCTTT.

The chain carries TRBV29-1 and TRBJ2-3, with 11 bases matching TRBD2. CDR1 is SQVTM and CDR2 is ANQGSEA in the germline V gene. J gave up 5 bases and V 1 base, and 5 bases lay outside the gene matches. The CDR3 is 15 residues long. CDR3 region: CSVEGVAGGGDTQYF. The CDR3 DNA reads as TGCAGCGTTGAAGGAGTAGCGGGAGGGGGAGATACGCAGTATTTT.

CDR3 coding DNA: TGTGCCAGCAGTCGACAGGGGGCGCAGGAGCAGTTCTTC. Protein product: CASSRQGAQEQFF. The V call is TRBV12-3 or TRBV12-4, the J call TRBJ2-1; 10 positions agree with TRBD1. Unmatched junction bases numbered 5, after V lost 5 bases and J lost 10 bases. This CDR3 is built from 13 residues.

The rearrangement links TRBV2 to TRBJ1-2; D ambiguous. Trimming cost V 5 bases and J 8 bases, with 15 bases left between them. The CDR3 extends over 13 amino acids. Germline CDR1 SNHLY, CDR2 FYNNEI. CDR3 sequence (DNA): TGTGCCAGCAGTCGAAGGGAGGCTGGCGGCTACACCTTC. Protein product: CASSRREAGGYTF.

The chain combines TRBV9 with TRBJ1-3, with TRBD1 as a possible D gene (6 bases). V lost 6 bases and J lost 0, with 10 bases in between. Germline V gives CDR1 SGDLS, CDR2 YYNGEE. This CDR3 comprises 14 residues. Here the CDR3 reads CASTLGGSGNTIYF. The CDR3 DNA follows: TGTGCCAGCACCTTAGGGGGCTCTGGAAACACCATATATTTT. The full variable domain, its missing parts supplied by reference TRBV9 and TRBJ1-3, is DSGVTQTPKHLITATGQRVTLRCSPRSGDLSVYWYQQSLDQGLQFLIQYYNGEERAKGNILERFSAQQFPDLHSELNLSSLELGDSALYFCASTLGGSGNTIYFGEGSWLTVV.

The chain joins TRBV5-4 to TRBJ1-2; D ambiguous. With 0 bases removed from V and 2 bases from J, the gap between germline ends came to 8 bases. The CDR3 consists of 14 residues. Germline lookup yields CDR1 SGHNT and CDR2 YYREEE (reference sequence). CDR3 sequence: CASSLGAANYGYTF. The DNA of the CDR3 is TGTGCCAGCAGCTTGGGGGCAGCCAACTATGGCTACACCTTC.

V and J are TRBV2 and TRBJ2-4; D unclear. The germline CDR1 and CDR2 sequences are SNHLY and FYNNEI. V lost 4 bases, J lost 3 bases, and 4 bases lay in between. The CDR3 contains 12 residues. Here the CDR3 reads CASSVIKNIQYF. DNA of the CDR3: TGTGCCAGCAGTGTCATCAAAAACATTCAGTACTTC.

The chain has TRBV5-1 and TRBJ1-2, with unresolved D. V dropped 0 bases and J dropped 6 bases, with 6 bases sitting between them. CDR1 and CDR2 (germline): SGHRS, YFSETQ. The CDR3 is 12 residues long. CDR3 amino acids: CASSLGYDGYTF. CDR3 nucleotide sequence: TGCGCCAGCAGCTTGGGTTATGATGGCTACACCTTC.

This clone was detected a few times. The V gene is TRBV7-3, the J gene TRBJ2-2; no definite D call. This CDR3 is built from 14 residues. Germline lookup yields CDR1 SGHTA and CDR2 FQGTGA. Trimming removed 2 bases from V and 6 bases from J, with 10 bases in between. CDR3 protein: CASSLDPAAGELFF. DNA for the CDR3: TGTGCCAGCAGCTTAGACCCGGCGGCCGGGGAGCTGTTTTTT.

The chain employs TRBV19 and TRBJ1-1; perhaps TRBD1 as D (6 bases). From germline, CDR1 is LNHDA and CDR2 SQIVND (reference sequence). Trimming took 7 bases from V and 4 from J, leaving 13 bases between them. This CDR3 has 13 residues. This chain's CDR3 is CASIAGTPTEAFF. The CDR3, as DNA: TGTGCCAGTATTGCAGGGACACCCACTGAAGCTTTCTTT. Filled out from reference TRBV19 and TRBJ1-1, the complete variable domain reads DGGITQSPKYLFRKEGQNVTLSCEQNLNHDAMYWYRQDPGQGLRLIYYSQIVNDFQKGDIAEGYSVSREKKESFPLTVTSAQKNPTAFYLCASIAGTPTEAFFGQGTRLTVV.

The V gene is TRBV5-6, the J gene TRBJ2-7, with 9 bases matching TRBD2. Germline V gene lookup returns CDR1 SGHDT and CDR2 YYEEEE. The CDR3 is 17 amino acids. The trim removed 2 bases at V and 4 bases at J, leaving 13 bases unmatched. Written as DNA, the CDR3 is TGTGCCAGCAGCTTCCTTGGTAGCGGGAGTTCTTTTTACGAGCAGTACTTC. Translating it yields CASSFLGSGSSFYEQYF.

V usage is TRBV10-3 and J usage is TRBJ2-7; 7 nucleotides line up with TRBD2. The V and J ends lost 6 bases and 0 bases, in that order; junction bases with no gene match: 8. The CDR3 has 15 amino acids. Germline CDR1 reads ENHRY; CDR2 reads SYGVKD. CDR3 amino acids: CAIRAGAQSSYEQYF. For the CDR3, the DNA is TGTGCCATCAGGGCGGGAGCCCAGAGCTCCTACGAGCAGTACTTC.

The chain uses TRBV18 and TRBJ1-1; 9 positions agree with TRBD1. Germline CDR1 KGHSH, CDR2 LQKENI. The trim removed 3 bases at V and 0 bases at J, leaving 5 bases unmatched. This CDR3 region has 16 residues. The CDR3 nucleotides read TGTGCCAGCTCACCGGGACAGGGCCATTTGAACACTGAAGCTTTCTTT. Its protein is CASSPGQGHLNTEAFF.

The J gene is TRBJ1-5, the V gene TRBV27, with TRBD1 identical over 12 bases. With V trimmed by 3 bases and J by 6 bases, 6 bases remained unmatched. Per the germline V gene, CDR1 is MNHEY and CDR2 is SMNVEV (reference sequence). The CDR3 length is 16 residues. CDR3 nucleotide sequence: TGTGCCAGCAGTTTCACCGGGACAGGGGGCGTTCAGCCCCAGCATTTT. It translates to CASSFTGTGGVQPQHF.

The V call is TRBV27, the J call TRBJ1-1; D unclear. CDR3 length: 14 residues. Trimming left V 7 bases short and J 5 bases short, with 17 bases between. Germline-derived CDR1 and CDR2 are MNHEY and SMNVEV (reference sequence). In DNA, the CDR3 is TGTGCCAGCAATTTCCGGAGAGATTTGACTGAAGCTTTCTTT. Translation: CASNFRRDLTEAFF.

The chain uses TRBV2 and TRBJ2-2; 9 positions agree with TRBD1. Germline V gene lookup returns CDR1 SNHLY and CDR2 FYNNEI. CDR3 size: 14 residues. J was trimmed by 7 bases and V by 5 bases; bases with no gene match: 5. The CDR3 is CASSRDRDSGELFF. The CDR3 DNA reads as TGTGCCAGCAGTAGGGACAGGGATAGCGGGGAGCTGTTTTTT.

V is TRBV11-2 and J is TRBJ2-2; 14 nucleotides line up with TRBD2. Trimming cost V 0 bases and J 0 bases; bases outside gene matches: 6. This CDR3 has 20 amino acids. Germline V gives CDR1 SGHAT, CDR2 FQNNGV. CDR3 sequence reads: CASSLDVGLAGVANTGELFF. CDR3 sequence (DNA): TGTGCCAGCAGCTTAGATGTGGGACTAGCGGGAGTCGCGAACACCGGGGAGCTGTTTTTT.

J is TRBJ2-7 and V is TRBV30; TRBD2 agrees at 10 bases. This CDR3 has 14 residues. Germline V gene lookup returns CDR1 GTSNPN and CDR2 SVGIG (reference sequence). V dropped 3 bases and J dropped 5; count of bases not matched to a gene: 7. CDR3 region: CAWRRLAGANEQYF. The DNA for the CDR3 is TGTGCCTGGAGGCGGCTAGCGGGAGCCAACGAGCAGTACTTC.

The J gene is TRBJ1-4, the V gene TRBV28; 8 bases align to TRBD1. CDR3 size: 15 residues. The V gene's germline CDR1 is MDHEN and CDR2 SYDVKM. The trim removed 5 bases at V and 7 bases at J, leaving 9 bases unmatched. In nucleotides, the CDR3 is TGTGCCAGCAGTCCAGGGGGCCTGGGGCTTGAAAAACTGTTTTTT. As protein: CASSPGGLGLEKLFF. The complete variable domain, with remaining parts taken from reference TRBV28 and TRBJ1-4, reads DVKVTQSSRYLVKRTGEKVFLECVQDMDHENMFWYRQDPGLGLRLIYFSYDVKMKEKGDIPEGYSVSREKKERFSLILESASTNQTSMYLCASSPGGLGLEKLFFGSGTQLSVL.

The J gene is TRBJ2-7, the V gene TRBV18; 9 nucleotides align to TRBD2. Germline V lookup: CDR1 KGHSH, CDR2 LQKENI. After removal of 2 bases from V and 3 bases from J, the junction contained 8 bases not matched to a gene. This CDR3 is built from 16 residues. The CDR3: CASSPTQAGGSYEQYF. The CDR3 bases are TGTGCCAGCTCACCAACTCAAGCGGGAGGAAGCTACGAGCAGTACTTC. Full variable domain (outside the CDR3, taken from reference TRBV18 and TRBJ2-7): NAGVMQNPRHLVRRRGQEARLRCSPMKGHSHVYWYRQLPEEGLKFMVYLQKENIIDESGMPKERFSAEFPKEGPSILRIQQVVRGDSAAYFCASSPTQAGGSYEQYFGPGTRLTVT.

This clone appeared a few times. V usage is TRBV6-5 and J usage is TRBJ1-2, with D maybe TRBD1 (6 bases). V lost 6 bases to trimming and J lost 4 bases, with 12 bases between them. There are 13 residues in the CDR3. Germline lookup yields CDR1 MNHEY and CDR2 SVGAGI. The CDR3 sequence: CASRGQSAYGYTF. In DNA, the CDR3 is TGTGCCAGCAGAGGACAGAGCGCCTATGGCTACACCTTC.

This chain uses TRBV3-1 (or the pseudogene TRBV3-2) with TRBJ2-7; 13 bases align to TRBD2. V shed 4 bases, J shed 6 bases, and the junction held 0 bases outside the gene matches. The CDR3 sequence is 13 residues long. CDR1 is LGHDT, CDR2 YNNKEL, per germline (reference sequence). The DNA for the CDR3 is TGTGCCAGCAGCCGGACTAGCGGGAGCGAGCAGTACTTC. This translates into CASSRTSGSEQYF.

The rearrangement joins TRBV7-8 to TRBJ1-6; D perhaps matches TRBD1 (5 bases). The CDR3 is 14 residues long. The V end lost 5 bases, the J end lost 9 bases, and 14 bases lay between the germline ends. Germline CDR1 and CDR2: SGHVS and FQNEAQ. The CDR3: CASSLGGRGSPLHF. The CDR3 DNA follows: TGTGCCAGCAGCCTTGGGGGGAGGGGTTCACCCCTCCACTTT.

As DNA, the CDR3 is TGTGCCAGCAGCTTAGACCCAAACCACGGGGCTTTCTTT. This gives the protein CASSLDPNHGAFF. V gene TRBV7-3 combines with J gene TRBJ1-1; D remains unclear. Germline CDR1 reads SGHTA; CDR2 reads FQGTGA. V lost 2 bases to trimming and J lost 11 bases, with 15 bases between them. This CDR3 has 13 residues.

This clone occurred once. This chain joins TRBV7-9 and TRBJ1-2; 11 nucleotides line up with TRBD1. V gave up 3 bases and J gave up 4 bases; unmatched junction bases: 13. Germline CDR1 and CDR2: SEHNR and FQNEAQ (reference sequence). This CDR3 is 18 amino acids long. Here the CDR3 reads CASSFPGQGVTSLYGYTF. For the CDR3, the DNA is TGTGCCAGCAGCTTCCCGGGACAGGGGGTCACCTCCCTCTATGGCTACACCTTC.

The DNA of the CDR3 is TGTGCCAGCAGTTTAAGTTGGCGGGAGACCGGCACCGGGGAGCTGTTTTTT. Its protein product is CASSLSWRETGTGELFF. This chain joins TRBV27 and TRBJ2-2, with 7 positions matching TRBD2. Unmatched junction bases numbered 10, after V lost 2 bases and J lost 4 bases. CDR1 is MNHEY, CDR2 SMNVEV, per germline (reference sequence). The CDR3 runs 17 residues.

The chain couples TRBV24-1 to TRBJ2-7, with a tentative D call TRBD2 (5 bases). CDR1 and CDR2 (germline): KGHDR, SFDVKD. The V gene lost 2 bases and the J gene lost 5 bases, with 12 bases spanning the gap. This CDR3 has 14 amino acids. The CDR3 reads CATSDSVFGNEQYF. The CDR3 DNA reads TGTGCCACCAGTGATTCCGTTTTCGGGAACGAGCAGTACTTC.